The sequence of this T cell receptor beta chain was determined in a study of tumor-infiltrating lymphocytes in primary liver carcinoma (dated by TCRdb to 2016 to 2017). Regarding the study in general: Between late 2015 and March 2016, roughly five patients in China with histopathologically diagnosed primary liver carcinoma had their tumors surgically resected. Reproducibility between technical replicate repertoires was high, with correlation coefficients above 0.98 and mean shared-clone rates approximately 0.88. TCRbeta repertoire sequencing, expression microarrays and whole-exome sequencing were combined in the study across five regions of each liver tumor, with adjacent normal tissue and blood also included. A total of 35 specimens from 5 patients went through TCRbeta repertoire sequencing, namely 25 tumor regions, 5 adjacent noncancerous liver tissues and 5 peripheral blood samples. Roughly 3.65 to 7.5 million productive TCRbeta reads were obtained per sample, and no significant difference in read depth was found between tissue types. Tumors of the five patients were stage T1-T3 N0M0 with maximum diameters of roughly 4.2 to 11 cm. Of the five patients, three men and two women aged 30 to 69 years, four had hepatocellular carcinoma and one had combined HCC and intrahepatic cholangiocarcinoma. What the research found in general, with its limitations: Repertoire overlap was found to be higher between tumor regions (mean roughly 36%) than between tumor-adjacent (roughly 17%) or tumor-blood (around 14%) pairs, consistent with antigen-driven expansion. Comparison of CD4+ and CD8+ T cell repertoires was precluded by the use of bulk unsorted samples. Compared with blood, tumors had a significantly larger share of the repertoire taken up by the top 250 clones (p = 0.039). Because only the TCR beta chain was sequenced and unpaired alpha chains were not captured, true repertoire diversity is likely underestimated. Only a few patients were included in the study, and the authors note that the findings should be validated in a larger study.

Blood RNA was extracted from unsorted whole blood using TRIzol reagent, and germline DNA was obtained with the DNeasy Blood & Tissue kit. Chronic HBV infection was present in the patients, and the patients were treatment-naive at sampling. Before surgery, 4 to 5 milliliters of peripheral blood were collected into K2EDTA tubes. CDR1 and CDR2 are read off the germline V gene as MNHNS and SASEGT. A distance of 10 bases separates the germline ends of V and J, which lose 4 bases and 6 bases respectively. There are 13 amino acids in the CDR3, from cysteine to phenylalanine inclusive. Only the CDR3 part of the read is kept: 39 bases, read in frame from the first base. TCRbeta-specific cDNA was reverse-transcribed from approximately 500 ng total RNA using a constant-region primer and ProtoScript II reverse transcriptase. TCRbeta libraries were built with three nested multiplex PCR rounds, a slightly modified ARM-PCR procedure. Each of the first two PCR rounds ran for around 10 cycles using multiplex TRBV1-TRBV30 forward primers together with a Cbeta reverse primer. Sample barcodes and Illumina adapters were attached in a final 25-cycle PCR using Deep VentR polymerase. Before sequencing, amplicons of 200-500 bp were gel-purified using a QIAquick gel extraction kit. The TCRbeta amplicons were sequenced with 250-bp paired-end reads on an Illumina HiSeq 2500. The original methods were these. To recover full CDR3 sequences, reads were quality-trimmed using Trimmomatic v0.33 and paired reads were then merged using FLASH v1.2.11. V, D and J germline segments were assigned to the rearranged TCRbeta sequences by MiGEC v1.2.1b. Clonotype statistics and Shannon-Wiener diversity indices were calculated with VDJtools v1.0.0. To cut down on sampling bias, every analysis after diversity analysis relied on just the 250 most abundant clonotypes from each sample. The public reads were reprocessed in TCRdb via fastp at Q25 and MiXCR, keeping in-frame beta chains. Rows with one shared CDR3 protein collapse into an entry with the most common genes and DNA. Clone size and V and J calls follow TCRdb, not the original study. The sample table lists 300,000 to 400,000 distinct CDR3 sequences, 65% of them with a count of one. Roughly 9% of the sample belongs to the ten largest clones.

Comments on this clonotype: The antigen it recognizes is unknown. Qualities for individual bases were not recorded, and no much larger clone is one base off.

The chain employs TRBV6-1 and TRBJ2-1; D gene: possibly TRBD2, on 5 matching bases. The TCR was taken from a man in his forties with primary liver carcinoma and hepatitis B virus infection. Sequences were obtained from peripheral blood. The sequence in DNA is TGTGCCAGCAGTGGGTCTGGAGGCAATGAGCAGTTCTTC. The resulting protein is CASSGSGGNEQFF.